This T cell receptor beta chain came from a study of human T cells and chemical hapten exposure. Whole-study results and caveats: Expanded TCRs produced significantly more large CDR3 similarity clusters than controls did. Since the donors had alopecia, their immune response may not be the same as that of healthy people. Expanded TCR counts at PT1 were positively correlated with the patch test score.

This clonotype was counted ten times or more. The antigen is undetermined. For the library, individual cDNA molecules each received unique molecular identifiers. TCRdb itself ran the RACE reads through MiXCR, one entry per CDR3 protein. The table has more than 95,000 distinct CDR3 sequences, about 12% seen once. Time point indicated: patch test 1, 2 weeks after DPC sensitization. Treatment defined: therapeutic diphenylcyclopropenone sensitization with weekly scalp DPC. This CDR3 has 14 amino acids. After removal of 2 bases from V and 4 bases from J, the junction contained 1 base not matched to a gene. Germline values: CDR1 KGHSH, CDR2 LQKENI.

This receptor was taken from a woman between 50 and 59 years old with alopecia areata. Some clones in this sample may be carry-over from other donors' samples. V is TRBV18 and J is TRBJ2-5, with TRBD2 matching over 10 bases. The specimen comprised whole blood, sampled in connection with sensitization to the hapten diphenylcyclopropenone (DPC). The CDR3 region has the DNA TGTGCCAGCTCACCAGGACTAGCGGTAGAGACCCAGTACTTC. Translating it yields CASSPGLAVETQYF.